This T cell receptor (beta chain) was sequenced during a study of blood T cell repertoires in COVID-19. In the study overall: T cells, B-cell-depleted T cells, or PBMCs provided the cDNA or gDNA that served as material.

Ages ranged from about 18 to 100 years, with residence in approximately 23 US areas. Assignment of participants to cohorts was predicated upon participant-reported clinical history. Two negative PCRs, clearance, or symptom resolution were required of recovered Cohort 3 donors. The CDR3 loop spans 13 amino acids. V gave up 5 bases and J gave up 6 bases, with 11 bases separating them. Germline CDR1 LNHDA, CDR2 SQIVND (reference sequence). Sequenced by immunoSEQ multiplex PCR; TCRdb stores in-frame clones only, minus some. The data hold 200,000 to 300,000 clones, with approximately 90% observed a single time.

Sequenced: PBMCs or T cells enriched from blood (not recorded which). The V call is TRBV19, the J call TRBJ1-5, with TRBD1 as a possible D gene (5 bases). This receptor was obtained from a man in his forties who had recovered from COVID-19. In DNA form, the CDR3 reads TGTGCCAGTAGTTTCCCCAGGGTTCAGCCCCAGCATTTT. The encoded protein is CASSFPRVQPQHF.